Following are 7 T cell receptor beta chains from one sample sequenced in a study of blood T cell dynamics during melanoma immunotherapy. The assay was immunoSEQ multiplex PCR, and TCRdb's table has in-frame clones only and misses some. The repertoire has just under 10,000 clones, around 90% of them found once; the top ten carry roughly 32%. Indicated time point: pre-treatment baseline. Sample: blood, taken from a patient treated with checkpoint blockade. These receptors were taken from a human donor with melanoma.

This clone was seen a few times. The chain combines TRBV7-2 with TRBJ1-1; D gene ambiguous. The CDR3 covers 13 residues. The V and J ends lost 4 bases and 1 base respectively, with 7 bases between them. CDR1 and CDR2 (germline): SGHTA, FQGNSA. CDR3 residues: CASSSTQNTEAFF. The CDR3 DNA reads as TGTGCCAGCAGCTCGACACAGAACACTGAAGCTTTCTTT.

The chain links TRBV12-5 to TRBJ1-1; D perhaps matches TRBD1 (6 bases). Between the trimmed V and J ends, which lost 1 base and 4 bases, there was a span of 7 bases. CDR3 size: 13 residues. Germline V CDR1 and CDR2: LGHNT, FRNRAP. The DNA of the CDR3 is TGTGCTAGTGGTTTGGAGGGGGGCACTGAAGCTTTCTTT. Amino acid sequence: CASGLEGGTEAFF. Full variable domain (missing parts from reference TRBV12-5 and TRBJ1-1): DARVTQTPRHKVTEMGQEVTMRCQPILGHNTVFWYRQTMMQGLELLAYFRNRAPLDDSGMPKDRFSAEMPDATLATLKIQPSEPRDSAVYFCASGLEGGTEAFFGQGTRLTVV.

The table lists this clone with a count of one. V usage is TRBV6-6 and J usage is TRBJ2-5, with D perhaps matching TRBD2 (5 bases). The germline V gene has CDR1 MNHNY and CDR2 SVGAGI (reference sequence). Trimming shortened V by 6 bases and J by 6 bases, and 14 bases separated the two germline ends. CDR3 length: 13 amino acids. CDR3 nucleotide sequence: TGTGCCAGCAGCCTAATCGGGGTCCAGACCCAGTACTTC. Its translation: CASSLIGVQTQYF.

This chain connects TRBV27 to TRBJ2-3; possible D gene TRBD2, 6 bases. CDR1 is MNHEY, CDR2 SMNVEV, per germline (reference sequence). Trimming removed 8 bases at V and 6 bases at J, with 12 bases between. This CDR3 contains 12 residues. For the CDR3, the DNA is TGTGCCAGCGGATCCCGGGGGGATACGCAGTATTTT. Protein product: CASGSRGDTQYF.

The chain combines TRBV4-1 with TRBJ1-1; D possibly corresponds to TRBD1 (5 bases). This CDR3 contains 16 residues. V was pared by 0 bases and J by 1 base, with 12 bases between. In germline, CDR1 is MGHRA, CDR2 YSYEKL. The CDR3 here is CASSQDGGRPNTEAFF. The CDR3 nucleotides are TGCGCCAGCAGCCAAGACGGGGGTCGCCCGAACACTGAAGCTTTCTTT.

The chain has TRBV9 and TRBJ2-1; no definite D call. The CDR3 is made up of 13 amino acids. Germline CDR1 SGDLS, CDR2 YYNGEE. Trimming left V 4 bases short and J 3 bases short, with 8 bases between. This chain's CDR3 is CASSPDDYNEQFF. In DNA form, the CDR3 reads TGTGCCAGCAGCCCGGATGACTACAATGAGCAGTTCTTC.

The chain carries TRBV19 and TRBJ1-2; TRBD1 agrees at 10 bases. V lost 3 bases and J lost 7; bases outside the gene matches: 8. Germline V gene lookup returns CDR1 LNHDA and CDR2 SQIVND (reference sequence). The CDR3 extends over 15 amino acids. The CDR3 protein is CASSIPRQGAGGYTF. The CDR3 DNA sequence: TGTGCCAGTAGTATTCCCCGACAGGGGGCAGGTGGCTACACCTTC. The entire variable domain, with the rest obtained from reference TRBV19 and TRBJ1-2, is as follows: DGGITQSPKYLFRKEGQNVTLSCEQNLNHDAMYWYRQDPGQGLRLIYYSQIVNDFQKGDIAEGYSVSREKKESFPLTVTSAQKNPTAFYLCASSIPRQGAGGYTFGSGTRLTVV.